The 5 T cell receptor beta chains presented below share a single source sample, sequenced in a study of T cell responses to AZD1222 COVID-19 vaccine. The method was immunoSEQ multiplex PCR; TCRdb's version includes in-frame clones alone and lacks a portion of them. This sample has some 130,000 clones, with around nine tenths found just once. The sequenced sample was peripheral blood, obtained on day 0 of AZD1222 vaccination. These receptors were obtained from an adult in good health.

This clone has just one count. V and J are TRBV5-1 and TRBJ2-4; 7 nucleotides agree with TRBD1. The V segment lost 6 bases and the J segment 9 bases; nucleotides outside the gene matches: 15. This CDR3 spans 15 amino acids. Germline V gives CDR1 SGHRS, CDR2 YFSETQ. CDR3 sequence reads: CASTRGETGSAIQYF. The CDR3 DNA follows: TGCGCCAGCACCCGGGGCGAGACAGGGTCAGCCATTCAGTACTTC.

CDR3 sequence reads: CASSGEKLFF. CDR3 nucleotides: TGTGCCAGCTCGGGCGAAAAACTGTTTTTT. V and J are TRBV2 and TRBJ1-4; D is unresolved. CDR1 is SNHLY and CDR2 is FYNNEI in the germline V gene. The CDR3 length is 10 residues. Trimming took off 8 bases at V and 8 bases at J, with 6 bases between the two ends. The variable domain in full, completed from reference TRBV2 and TRBJ1-4, reads EPEVTQTPSHQVTQMGQEVILRCVPISNHLYFYWYRQILGQKVEFLVSFYNNEISEKSEIFDDQFSVERPDGSNFTLKIRSTKLEDSAMYFCASSGEKLFFGSGTQLSVL.

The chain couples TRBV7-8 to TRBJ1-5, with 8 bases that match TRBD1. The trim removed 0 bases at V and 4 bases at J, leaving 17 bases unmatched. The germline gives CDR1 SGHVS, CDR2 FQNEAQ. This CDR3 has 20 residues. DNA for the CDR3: TGTGCCAGCAGCTTAGCACCTCCGATCGCCCGGGACAGGCCGAATCAGCCCCAGCATTTT. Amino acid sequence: CASSLAPPIARDRPNQPQHF.

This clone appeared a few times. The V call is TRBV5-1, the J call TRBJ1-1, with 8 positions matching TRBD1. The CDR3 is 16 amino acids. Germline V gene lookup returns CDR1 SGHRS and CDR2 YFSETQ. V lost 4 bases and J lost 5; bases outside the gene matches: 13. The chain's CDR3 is CASSPPGQGLGTEAFF. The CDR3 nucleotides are TGCGCCAGCAGCCCTCCTGGACAGGGTCTCGGTACTGAAGCTTTCTTT.

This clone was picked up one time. The CDR3 sequence is CASWAGTAPYEQYF. Here the CDR3 DNA reads TGTGCCAGCTGGGCAGGGACGGCACCCTACGAGCAGTACTTC. The gene calls are TRBV2 and TRBJ2-7; D might be TRBD1 or TRBD2, each matching 5 bases. This CDR3 spans 14 amino acids. Trimming took 8 bases from V and 2 from J, leaving 16 bases between them. Germline CDR1 and CDR2: SNHLY and FYNNEI.